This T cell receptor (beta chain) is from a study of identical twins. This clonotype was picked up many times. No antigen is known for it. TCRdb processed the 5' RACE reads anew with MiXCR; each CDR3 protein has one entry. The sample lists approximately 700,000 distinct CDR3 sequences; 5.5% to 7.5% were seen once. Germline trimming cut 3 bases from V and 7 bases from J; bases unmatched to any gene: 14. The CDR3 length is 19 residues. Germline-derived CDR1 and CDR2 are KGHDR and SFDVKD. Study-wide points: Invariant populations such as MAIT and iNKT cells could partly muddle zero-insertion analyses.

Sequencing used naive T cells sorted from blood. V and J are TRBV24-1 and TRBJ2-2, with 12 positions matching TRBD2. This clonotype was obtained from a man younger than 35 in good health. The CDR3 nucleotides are TGTGCCACCAGTGATCCGGCTAGCGGGAGGGCTGATGTGGTCGGGGAGCTGTTTTTT. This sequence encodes CATSDPASGRADVVGELFF.